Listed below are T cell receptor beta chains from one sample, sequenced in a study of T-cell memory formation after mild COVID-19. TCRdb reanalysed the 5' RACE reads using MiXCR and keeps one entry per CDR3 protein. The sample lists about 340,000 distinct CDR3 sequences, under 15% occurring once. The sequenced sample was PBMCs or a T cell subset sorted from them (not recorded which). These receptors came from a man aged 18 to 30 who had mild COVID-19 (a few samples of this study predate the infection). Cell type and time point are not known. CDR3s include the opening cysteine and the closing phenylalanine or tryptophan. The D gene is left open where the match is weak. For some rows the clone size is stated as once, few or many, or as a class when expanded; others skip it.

CDR3nt: TGTGCCAGCAGCTTAATGGGGGCGAGGAACACTGAAGCTTTCTTT; CDR3aa: CASSLMGARNTEAFF; j_gene: TRBJ1-1; d_gene: -; abundance: -; v_gene: TRBV7-2
CDR3nt: TGTGCCAGCAGCTCGACCCGTGGAAACACCATATATTTT; CDR3aa: CASSSTRGNTIYF; j_gene: TRBJ1-3; d_gene: -; abundance: few; v_gene: TRBV7-9
CDR3nt: TGTGCCAGCAGTAGGGGGACAGGGGGTTACTACGAGCAGTACTTC; CDR3aa: CASSRGTGGYYEQYF; j_gene: TRBJ2-7; d_gene: TRBD1; abundance: -; v_gene: TRBV27
CDR3nt: TGTGCCAGCAGCTTAAATTCCCGATCTGGGGGGGGTGAGCAGTTCTTC; CDR3aa: CASSLNSRSGGGEQFF; j_gene: TRBJ2-1; d_gene: TRBD2; abundance: -; v_gene: TRBV7-2
CDR3nt: TGTGCCAGCAGCTTAGGTCCTAGCGGGGTGGGAGAGACCCAGTACTTC; CDR3aa: CASSLGPSGVGETQYF; j_gene: TRBJ2-5; d_gene: TRBD2; abundance: once; v_gene: TRBV11-2
CDR3nt: TGTGCCAGCAGCTTTGGGGGAGTTGGCACTGAAGCTTTCTTT; CDR3aa: CASSFGGVGTEAFF; j_gene: TRBJ1-1; d_gene: -; abundance: -; v_gene: TRBV7-9
CDR3nt: TGCGCCAGCAGCCAAGATTACGGTTCCGACTACGAGCAGTACTTC; CDR3aa: CASSQDYGSDYEQYF; j_gene: TRBJ2-7; d_gene: -; abundance: few; v_gene: TRBV4-3
CDR3nt: TGCAGTGCTAGCGAGGATACTTACACTGAAGCTTTCTTT; CDR3aa: CSASEDTYTEAFF; j_gene: TRBJ1-1; d_gene: -; abundance: -; v_gene: TRBV20-1
CDR3nt: TGTGCCGGGCAACTAGCGGGGGGGATAGATACGCAGTATTTT; CDR3aa: CAGQLAGGIDTQYF; j_gene: TRBJ2-3; d_gene: TRBD2; abundance: -; v_gene: TRBV11-2
CDR3nt: TGCAGTGCTCCCCACGTTGATACGCAGTATTTT; CDR3aa: CSAPHVDTQYF; j_gene: TRBJ2-3; d_gene: -; abundance: few; v_gene: TRBV20-1
CDR3nt: TGCGCCAGCAGCTTGGGGGTCTCAGGCACCGGGGAGCTGTTTTTT; CDR3aa: CASSLGVSGTGELFF; j_gene: TRBJ2-2; d_gene: -; abundance: -; v_gene: TRBV5-1
CDR3nt: TGTGCCAGCAGCCTATCCGGGACAGGGGGCATCTACGAGCAGTACTTC; CDR3aa: CASSLSGTGGIYEQYF; j_gene: TRBJ2-7; d_gene: TRBD1; abundance: -; v_gene: TRBV9
CDR3nt: TGTGCCAGCAGCTTAGATGGGGGGGCCAGTGAGCAGTTCTTC; CDR3aa: CASSLDGGASEQFF; j_gene: TRBJ2-1; d_gene: -; abundance: -; v_gene: TRBV7-9
CDR3nt: TGTGCCAGCAGCCCAGGGATATCAAATGAGCAGTTCTTC; CDR3aa: CASSPGISNEQFF; j_gene: TRBJ2-1; d_gene: -; abundance: few; v_gene: TRBV7-6
CDR3nt: TGTGCCAGCAGCTTAGCGTTCGAGACCCAGTACTTC; CDR3aa: CASSLAFETQYF; j_gene: TRBJ2-5; d_gene: -; abundance: many; v_gene: TRBV7-8
CDR3nt: TGCGCCAGCAGTTACGATGCGGAGTACCAAGAGACCCAGTACTTC; CDR3aa: CASSYDAEYQETQYF; j_gene: TRBJ2-5; d_gene: -; abundance: -; v_gene: TRBV4-1